The rows below give T cell receptor beta chains drawn from one sample of a study of OX40 agonist ivuxolimab in advanced cancers. Assay used: immunoSEQ multiplex PCR; TCRdb lists only in-frame clones, some missing. The data contain about 59,000 clones, more than 75% of them singletons. The sample in question was CD4+ or CD8+ T cells sorted from blood, obtained in a trial of the OX40 agonist ivuxolimab. The receptors come from an adult with an advanced solid tumor such as melanoma, head and neck, liver or kidney cancer. Both conserved end residues are part of each CDR3. A D gene is named only where the DNA matches it firmly.

CASSPIWGTGKMNTEAFF | TRBV25-1 | TRBD1 | TRBJ1-1
CASSERREGSYTF | TRBV2 | NA | TRBJ1-2
CASSITPGLPQHF | TRBV19 | NA | TRBJ1-5
CASSPNGWGSGELFF | TRBV5-1 | NA | TRBJ2-2
CASSLGPGEGKYF | TRBV11-2 | TRBD2 | TRBJ2-7
CASSDHSNYGYTF | TRBV6-4 | NA | TRBJ1-2
CASSHYRDRNGYTF | TRBV21-1 | NA | TRBJ1-2
CSGGGTSGNTDTQYF | TRBV29-1 | TRBD2 | TRBJ2-3
CASRLRQGNEKLFF | TRBV2 | NA | TRBJ1-4
CASSTGISGNTIYF | TRBV11-2 | NA | TRBJ1-3
CASNRGQRDEQFF | TRBV19 | NA | TRBJ2-1
CASSTRDRDNEQFF | TRBV19 | TRBD1 | TRBJ2-1
CASSLRRRTGENNEQFF | TRBV11-2 | TRBD1 | TRBJ2-1
CASSQGSYPYEQYF | TRBV4-1 | NA | TRBJ2-7
CASSEASGTNTDTQYF | TRBV2 | TRBD2 | TRBJ2-3
CASSLAGLLSTEAFF | TRBV5-1 | NA | TRBJ1-1
CASSAGGLGRTQYF | TRBV5-6 | TRBD2 | TRBJ2-5
CASRSGTGESEQYF | TRBV6-1 | TRBD1 | TRBJ2-7
CASTSGGNGFYTF | TRBV6-1 | NA | TRBJ1-2
CASSLTANYGYTF | TRBV7-9 | NA | TRBJ1-2
CACSTGASSGNTIYF | TRBV30 | TRBD1 | TRBJ1-3
CASSEGLAVGQPQHF | TRBV6-1 | NA | TRBJ1-5
CASSWSSLGNSPLHF | TRBV5-1 | NA | TRBJ1-6
CASPLIGSYGYTF | TRBV30 | NA | TRBJ1-2
CASSSERVFPSYEQYF | TRBV7-8 | NA | TRBJ2-7
CASSVDRGARSPLHF | TRBV9 | NA | TRBJ1-6
CASSLIVGLAGGITDTQYF | TRBV5-1 | TRBD2 | TRBJ2-3
CASSPTVMNTEAFF | TRBV11-2 | NA | TRBJ1-1
CASSVQGANGYTF | TRBV19 | TRBD1 | TRBJ1-2
CASSGTRTNYGYTF | TRBV28 | NA | TRBJ1-2
CASSFSGGRTDTQYF | TRBV27 | NA | TRBJ2-3
CASSLSSNTGVLCYTF | TRBV7-2 | NA | TRBJ1-2
CASSSTGGGNQPQHF | TRBV6-5 | NA | TRBJ1-5
CASLVSGNRPYNEQFF | TRBV28 | TRBD2 | TRBJ2-1
CASSPHPAGSSYEQYF | TRBV5-5 | TRBD2 | TRBJ2-7
CASSTGYEQYF | TRBV19 | NA | TRBJ2-7
CASSEGRDQPQHF | TRBV2 | NA | TRBJ1-5
CAWSESLKLWAGNTIYF | TRBV30 | NA | TRBJ1-3
CASSPPPGGGRETQYF | TRBV7-9 | TRBD2 | TRBJ2-5
CASSPGQGKAFF | TRBV7-6 | TRBD1 | TRBJ1-1
CASSGLAGGTDTQYF | TRBV18 | TRBD2 | TRBJ2-3
CASSPPAGWEQYF | TRBV18 | NA | TRBJ2-7
CASSPRQGGYEQYF | TRBV4-1 | TRBD2 | TRBJ2-7
CASSTQNTDTQYF | TRBV27 | NA | TRBJ2-3
CASRGQGTSNQPQHF | TRBV6-1 | TRBD1 | TRBJ1-5
CASTSDTFSGNTIYF | TRBV5-1 | NA | TRBJ1-3
CAWSTGTGGLEPQHF | TRBV30 | TRBD1 | TRBJ1-5
CASSGAGGQAPSYEQYF | TRBV9 | TRBD1 | TRBJ2-7
CASSLDRDPDTGELFF | TRBV28 | TRBD1 | TRBJ2-2
CASSQGDRNQPQHF | TRBV7-9 | TRBD1 | TRBJ1-5